The entry below gives a single T cell receptor beta chain sequence along with its context. The sample is drawn from a study of T cell changes during pregnancy in multiple sclerosis. Trimming took 0 bases from V and 7 from J; bases not matched to a gene: 5. The CDR3 contains 14 residues. CDR1 is SGHNT, CDR2 YYREEE, per germline (reference sequence). Profiled with immunoSEQ multiplex PCR; TCRdb holds only in-frame clones, not every one. The table includes over 35,000 clones, approximately 90% detected once. The rearrangement uses TRBV5-4 and TRBJ1-2, with 8 bases lining up with TRBD1. The TCR was taken from a female donor with multiple sclerosis, enrolled in a pregnancy study. The sample here was CD4+ T cells from peripheral blood mononuclear cells, taken after pregnancy. In DNA form, the CDR3 reads TGTGCCAGCAGCTTGGATCAGGGGGCGGGTGGCTACACCTTC. Its translation is CASSLDQGAGGYTF.